This T cell receptor beta chain was documented in a study of T-cell reconstitution after alpha-beta-depleted transplantation in children. During its preparation, the TCRbeta library received unique molecular identifiers. MiXCR, run by TCRdb on the PCR reads, gives a single entry per CDR3 protein. The sample lists about 580,000 distinct CDR3 sequences, around 23% occurring once. The CDR3 sequence is 15 residues long. J gave up 4 bases and V 4 bases, and 4 bases lay outside the gene matches. The germline CDR1 and CDR2 sequences are SGHAT and FQNNGV. Regarding this clonotype: What it binds is not known.

Study-level results: Counts and diversity of T cells one year after transplant came mostly from newly produced T cells. Two months or so post-transplant, alpha-beta T cells reportedly derived from several hundred expanded graft clones.

Source: PBMCs, mostly from graft donor cells, taken 360 days after TCRalphabeta/CD19-depleted stem cell transplant. This chain uses TRBV11-2 with TRBJ2-1, with 10 bases that match TRBD1. The source of this sequence is a boy in the first two years of life who had a stem cell transplant for acute myeloid leukemia, so the T cells may come from the graft donor. This CDR3 reads CASSSGDRGYNEQFF. In DNA form, the CDR3 reads TGTGCCAGCAGCTCCGGGGACAGGGGTTACAATGAGCAGTTCTTC.